The 30 T cell receptor beta chains in this list originate from one sample, sequenced in a study of blood T cell repertoires in COVID-19. Sequencing used immunoSEQ multiplex PCR; TCRdb keeps in-frame clones, though not all of them. The sample has under 130,000 clones, 69% seen once; the top ten hold around 6.3%. Sample: peripheral blood. The source is an older man with acute or convalescent COVID-19.

The chain uses TRBV19 and TRBJ2-6; D unclear. Trimming cost V 5 bases and J 2 bases, with 10 bases left between them. Germline values: CDR1 LNHDA, CDR2 SQIVND (reference sequence). CDR3 length: 15 residues. The CDR3 region is CASSPGLAGANVLTF. The CDR3 DNA follows: TGTGCCAGTAGTCCGGGTTTAGCTGGGGCCAACGTCCTGACTTTC.

The rearrangement links TRBV19 to TRBJ1-5; 8 bases match TRBD1. This CDR3 has 17 residues. Germline V gives CDR1 LNHDA, CDR2 SQIVND (reference sequence). V gave up 6 bases and J gave up 5 bases; unmatched junction bases: 15. The CDR3 loop reads CASRTGQGIIGDQPQHF. CDR3 DNA: TGTGCCAGTAGAACAGGACAGGGCATCATAGGGGATCAGCCCCAGCATTTT.

This chain links TRBV3-1 (or the pseudogene TRBV3-2) with TRBJ2-7; 12 nucleotides agree with TRBD1. V shed 1 base and J 7 bases; nucleotides not matched to a gene: 8. Germline V gives CDR1 LGHDT, CDR2 YNNKEL (reference sequence). The CDR3 is made up of 16 amino acids. The CDR3 nucleotides read TGTGCCAGCAGCCAAGTCCTCGGGACAGGGGGCCGAGAGCAGTACTTC. Translating gives CASSQVLGTGGREQYF.

The chain employs TRBV12-3 or TRBV12-4 and TRBJ2-1, with D maybe TRBD2 (5 bases). The CDR3 is 12 residues long. V was shortened by 1 base and J by 11 bases, with 9 bases between the two germline ends. The CDR3 region is CASSLVGRQQFF. The CDR3, as DNA: TGTGCCAGCAGTTTAGTGGGGAGACAGCAGTTCTTC.

This chain connects TRBV19 to TRBJ2-1; D gene uncertain. CDR1 and CDR2 from the germline V gene are LNHDA and SQIVND (reference sequence). V was shortened by 8 bases and J by 10 bases, with 18 bases between the two germline ends. The CDR3 covers 13 residues. As DNA, the CDR3 is TGTGCCAGTCGCTCCTTTACCAACACCGAGCAGTTCTTC. Amino acid sequence: CASRSFTNTEQFF.

The rearrangement uses TRBV6-5 and TRBJ2-2; possible D gene TRBD2, 5 bases. Germline CDR1 reads MNHEY; CDR2 reads SVGAGI. The CDR3 is 14 amino acids. V lost 0 bases, J lost 7 bases, and 9 bases lay in between. CDR3 nucleotides: TGTGCCAGCAGTTACTCGAGAGGAGGCGGGGAGCTGTTTTTT. It codes for CASSYSRGGGELFF.

This clone was counted only a few times. The chain couples TRBV11-2 to TRBJ2-3, with 7 bases lining up with TRBD1. V lost 5 bases and J lost 2; bases outside the gene matches: 7. CDR1 and CDR2 from the germline V gene are SGHAT and FQNNGV. This CDR3 spans 15 amino acids. CDR3 sequence (DNA): TGTGCCAGCAGCCCGACAGGGTTACCCACAGATACGCAGTATTTT. Its protein is CASSPTGLPTDTQYF.

In this sample, this clone turned up a few times. The CDR3 sequence: CASSQGLDIQYF. The CDR3 DNA reads as TGTGCCAGCAGCCAAGGACTAGACATTCAGTACTTC. The V gene is TRBV3-1 (or the pseudogene TRBV3-2), the J gene TRBJ2-4, with a weak D call TRBD2 (6 bases). The CDR3 covers 12 residues. V dropped 1 base and J dropped 8 bases, with 6 bases sitting between them. Germline CDR1 is LGHDT and CDR2 is YNNKEL (reference sequence).

Only one count was recorded for this clone. The V and J genes are TRBV6-5 and TRBJ1-1; TRBD1 matches 7 bases. Germline V gene lookup returns CDR1 MNHEY and CDR2 SVGAGI. The CDR3 loop spans 14 amino acids. J lost 4 bases, V lost 7 bases, and 9 bases had no gene match. The CDR3 region is CASIRDRAVTEAFF. CDR3 in DNA: TGTGCCAGCATTCGCGACAGGGCCGTCACTGAAGCTTTCTTT.

The genes are TRBV18 and TRBJ2-5, with a possible D match to TRBD2 (5 bases). V dropped 3 bases and J dropped 5 bases, with 13 bases sitting between them. CDR1 is KGHSH and CDR2 is LQKENI in the germline V gene. The CDR3 is 14 amino acids. The CDR3 spells CASSPTGGFETQYF. CDR3 nucleotide sequence: TGTGCCAGCTCACCCACCGGCGGGTTCGAGACCCAGTACTTC.

V gene TRBV28 combines with J gene TRBJ2-5; perhaps TRBD2 as D (6 bases). Germline-derived CDR1 and CDR2 are MDHEN and SYDVKM. V shed 3 bases and J shed 1 base, with 12 bases lying between them. The CDR3 is made up of 15 amino acids. CDR3 residues: CASSLSSGTQETQYF. The CDR3 nucleotides read TGTGCCAGCAGTTTGAGTAGCGGAACCCAAGAGACCCAGTACTTC. The full variable domain, completed using reference TRBV28 and TRBJ2-5, is DVKVTQSSRYLVKRTGEKVFLECVQDMDHENMFWYRQDPGLGLRLIYFSYDVKMKEKGDIPEGYSVSREKKERFSLILESASTNQTSMYLCASSLSSGTQETQYFGPGTRLLVL.

The rearrangement links TRBV11-2 to TRBJ2-7; 10 bases are a match to TRBD2. The V gene end was trimmed by 1 base and the J gene end by 6 bases; junction bases not matched to a gene: 3. CDR3 length equals 14 residues. In germline, CDR1 is SGHAT, CDR2 FQNNGV. The CDR3 reads CASSLGGTSVEQYF. The CDR3 DNA follows: TGTGCCAGCAGCTTAGGCGGGACTAGCGTCGAGCAGTACTTC.

The V and J genes are TRBV2 and TRBJ2-7; 10 positions agree with TRBD2. Germline-derived CDR1 and CDR2 are SNHLY and FYNNEI. The junction had 5 bases not matched to a gene; V was cut back by 7 bases and J by 5 bases. The CDR3 extends over 13 amino acids. The CDR3 DNA is TGTGCCAGCATGGCTAGCGGGAGCAACGAGCAGTACTTC. Amino acids: CASMASGSNEQYF.

V is TRBV7-5 and J is TRBJ2-1; the D call of TRBD2 is as the table states it, not checked on the DNA. TRBV7-5 counts as a pseudogene. The CDR3 runs 14 residues. In DNA, the CDR3 is TGTGCCAGAAGCCTGAGGCCCGTTTACAATGAGCAGTTCTTC. Amino acids: CARSLRPVYNEQFF.

The V call is TRBV24-1, the J call TRBJ2-3; D gene uncertain. Trimming left V 1 base short and J 6 bases short, with 16 bases between. Germline CDR1 reads KGHDR; CDR2 reads SFDVKD. The CDR3 runs to 16 residues. The CDR3 region is CATSDFSLGQHDTQYF. The CDR3 DNA sequence: TGTGCCACCAGTGATTTCAGCCTAGGTCAACACGATACGCAGTATTTT.

The rearrangement joins TRBV20-1 to TRBJ1-5; no clear D. The V gene's germline CDR1 is DFQATT and CDR2 SNEGSKA (reference sequence). V was shortened by 3 bases and J by 3 bases, with 9 bases between the two germline ends. The CDR3 extends over 13 amino acids. The CDR3 DNA reads as TGCAGTGCTAGTGCCCGTAACAATCAGCCCCAGCATTTT. Translation: CSASARNNQPQHF.

The V call is TRBV5-1, the J call TRBJ2-3; D is ambiguous. Trimming removed 4 bases from V and 6 bases from J, with 9 bases in between. The CDR3 sequence is 12 residues long. CDR1 and CDR2 from the germline V gene are SGHRS and YFSETQ. Here the CDR3 reads CASSRDSDTQYF. Written as DNA, the CDR3 is TGCGCCAGCAGCCGAGATTCGGATACGCAGTATTTT.

This clone showed up just a few times. The rearrangement joins TRBV28 to TRBJ2-3; 10 bases fit TRBD2. The CDR3 spans 16 residues. Germline CDR1 is MDHEN and CDR2 is SYDVKM. J gave up 6 bases and V 4 bases, and 10 bases lay outside the gene matches. CDR3 sequence (DNA): TGTGCCAGCAGTTCCGCCGGGACTAGCGAGGGGGATACGCAGTATTTT. This translates into CASSSAGTSEGDTQYF.

This rearrangement joins TRBV9 to TRBJ2-1, with D unclear. CDR1 is SGDLS, CDR2 YYNGEE, per germline. The CDR3 covers 15 residues. The V gene lost 0 bases and the J gene lost 8 bases, with 15 bases spanning the gap. CDR3 in DNA: TGTGCCAGCAGCGTAGCTAGTGGCAGAAACCATGAGCAGTTCTTC. Amino acid sequence: CASSVASGRNHEQFF.

The chain joins TRBV29-1 to TRBJ2-1, with 14 bases aligning to TRBD2. The V and J ends lost 8 bases and 4 bases, in that order; junction bases with no gene match: 7. Germline CDR1 reads SQVTM; CDR2 reads ANQGSEA. The CDR3 is 15 amino acids. The DNA of the CDR3 is TGCAGCTCCCGACTAGCGGGAGGGGATTACAATGAGCAGTTCTTC. Translated: CSSRLAGGDYNEQFF.

This chain uses TRBV19 with TRBJ2-5; 10 bases match TRBD2. The germline gives CDR1 LNHDA, CDR2 SQIVND (reference sequence). This CDR3 is 15 amino acids long. With V trimmed by 5 bases and J by 2 bases, 5 bases remained unmatched. The CDR3 coding sequence is TGTGCCAGTAGTTTAGGACTAGCGGTACAAGAGACCCAGTACTTC. This translates into CASSLGLAVQETQYF.

The chain recombines TRBV10-3 with TRBJ2-1; 10 nucleotides match TRBD2. V trimming: 10 bases; J trimming: 6 bases; junction bases outside the gene matches: 6. Germline V gene lookup returns CDR1 ENHRY and CDR2 SYGVKD. The CDR3 spans 13 residues. The CDR3 spells CATNLAGANEQFF. DNA for the CDR3: TGTGCCACCAACCTAGCGGGAGCCAATGAGCAGTTCTTC.

Worth noting for this clone: A much more abundant neighbour one base away suggests this may be a read error. The chain uses TRBV5-8 and TRBJ2-1; TRBD1 matches at 9 bases. Germline values: CDR1 SGHTS, CDR2 YDEGEE. Trimming at V came to 0 bases and at J to 2 bases, leaving 0 bases not matched to a gene. CDR3 size: 15 residues. CDR3 residues: CASSLGTGAYNEQFF. In DNA, the CDR3 is TGTGCCAGCAGCTTGGGGACAGGGGCCTACAATGAGCAGTTCTTC. Based on the CDR3 plus reference TRBV5-8 and TRBJ2-1, the full variable domain is EAGVTQSPTHLIKTRGQQATLRCSPISGHTSVYWYQQALGLGLQFLLWYDEGEERNRGNFPPRFSGRQFPNYSSELNVNALELEDSALYLCASSLGTGAYNEQFFGPGTRLTVL.

V is TRBV2 and J is TRBJ2-3; D might be TRBD1 (7 bases). This CDR3 comprises 16 residues. V was pared by 4 bases and J by 7 bases, with 21 bases between. Germline assignment: CDR1 SNHLY and CDR2 FYNNEI. DNA for the CDR3: TGTGCCAGCAGTGCGGTCGGTGGAGGGGGCGTATATACGCAGTATTTT. This gives the protein CASSAVGGGGVYTQYF.

In nucleotides, the CDR3 is TGTGCCAGCAGCGCTCGGGAGACAACACTAGCCAAAAACATTCAGTACTTC. Its protein is CASSARETTLAKNIQYF. The genes are TRBV12-1 and TRBJ2-4; the tabulated D call, TRBD2, remains unverified against the DNA. TRBV12-1 is listed as a pseudogene. CDR3 length: 17 amino acids.

This clone was observed a single time. J is TRBJ2-7 and V is TRBV5-8; D is possibly TRBD2 (5 bases). From germline, CDR1 is SGHTS and CDR2 YDEGEE. The CDR3 covers 14 residues. Trimming left V 0 bases short and J 0 bases short, with 7 bases between. This CDR3 reads CASSLGADSYEQYF. In nucleotides, the CDR3 is TGTGCCAGCAGCTTGGGAGCGGACTCCTACGAGCAGTACTTC.

This clone was picked up a small number of times. This sequence joins TRBV6-2 or TRBV6-3 and TRBJ2-3, with D unresolved. V dropped 6 bases and J dropped 2 bases, with 15 bases sitting between them. The length of the CDR3 is 15 residues. Germline values: CDR1 MNHEY, CDR2 SVGEGT. The CDR3 loop is CASSPNARITDTQYF. CDR3 DNA: TGTGCCAGCAGCCCCAACGCCAGAATCACAGATACGCAGTATTTT.

The chain employs TRBV7-9 and TRBJ2-3; D unclear. Trimming took off 3 bases at V and 1 base at J, with 2 bases between the two ends. The CDR3 is 12 residues long. Germline V gene data show CDR1 as SEHNR and CDR2 as FQNEAQ (reference sequence). The CDR3: CASSFGTDTQYF. CDR3 nucleotides: TGTGCCAGCAGCTTCGGCACAGATACGCAGTATTTT.

The J gene is TRBJ2-7, the V gene TRBV29-1, with D possibly matching TRBD2 (6 bases). Germline loops: CDR1 SQVTM, CDR2 ANQGSEA. The CDR3 consists of 12 residues. The V and J ends lost 5 bases and 0 bases respectively, with 8 bases between them. DNA of the CDR3: TGCAGCGTTCGGGGACTCTCCTACGAGCAGTACTTC. It encodes CSVRGLSYEQYF.

This clone has more than one count but fewer than ten. The chain carries TRBV12-5 and TRBJ1-1; D gene ambiguous. This CDR3 region has 15 residues. The germline CDR1 and CDR2 sequences are LGHNT and FRNRAP. V was cut by 1 base and J by 4 bases, with 13 bases left in between. The CDR3 region has the DNA TGTGCTAGTGGTTTGGAGACAAATTTGGGCACTGAAGCTTTCTTT. It codes for CASGLETNLGTEAFF.